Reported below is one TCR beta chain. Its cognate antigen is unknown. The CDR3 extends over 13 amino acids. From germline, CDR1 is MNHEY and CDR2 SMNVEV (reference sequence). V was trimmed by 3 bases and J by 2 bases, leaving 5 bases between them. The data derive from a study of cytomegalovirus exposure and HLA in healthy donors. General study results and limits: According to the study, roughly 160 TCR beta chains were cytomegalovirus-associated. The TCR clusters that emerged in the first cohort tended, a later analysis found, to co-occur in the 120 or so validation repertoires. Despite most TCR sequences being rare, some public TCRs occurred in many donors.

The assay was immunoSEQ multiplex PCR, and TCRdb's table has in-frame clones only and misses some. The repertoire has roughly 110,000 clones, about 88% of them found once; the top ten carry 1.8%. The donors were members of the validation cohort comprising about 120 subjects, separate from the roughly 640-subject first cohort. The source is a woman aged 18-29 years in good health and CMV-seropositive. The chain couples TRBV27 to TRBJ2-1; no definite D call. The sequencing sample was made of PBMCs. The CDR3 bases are TGTGCCAGCAGTTTTTCCGCCTACAATGAGCAGTTCTTC. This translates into CASSFSAYNEQFF.